The rows below give T cell receptor beta chains drawn from one sample of a study of blood T cell repertoires in COVID-19. Data came from immunoSEQ multiplex PCR; TCRdb stores just in-frame clones and leaves some out. The sample gives over 400,000 clones, about nine tenths of which show up once; 1.4% to 1.5% is in the top ten. The source material was peripheral blood. The receptor source for this set is a woman aged 25 to 45 with active or convalescent COVID-19. The CDR3 runs from the conserved cysteine through the conserved F or W. Fields, in order: V gene, J gene, clone size, D gene, CDR3 protein, CDR3 DNA. The D gene is left open where the match is weak. Clone size appears in some rows only: once, few, many, or a class for an expanded clone.

v_gene: TRBV18; j_gene: TRBJ1-6; abundance: few; d_gene: .; CDR3aa: CASSPPTGGLYSPLHF; CDR3nt: TGTGCCAGCTCACCACCGACCGGGGGGTTGTATTCACCCCTCCACTTT
v_gene: TRBV19; j_gene: TRBJ2-7; abundance: .; d_gene: TRBD1; CDR3aa: CASRRQGANYEQYF; CDR3nt: TGTGCCAGCCGCCGACAGGGGGCCAACTACGAGCAGTACTTC
v_gene: TRBV6-5; j_gene: TRBJ1-1; abundance: .; d_gene: .; CDR3aa: CASSRQTPPEAFF; CDR3nt: TGTGCCAGCAGTAGGCAGACACCCCCTGAAGCTTTCTTT
v_gene: TRBV7-9; j_gene: TRBJ2-7; abundance: few; d_gene: TRBD2; CDR3aa: CASSDRTSGSHEQYF; CDR3nt: TGTGCCAGCAGCGATCGGACTAGCGGGAGCCACGAGCAGTACTTC
v_gene: TRBV24-1; j_gene: TRBJ2-1; abundance: .; d_gene: .; CDR3aa: CATSDPFRGEQFF; CDR3nt: TGTGCCACCAGTGATCCGTTTCGAGGTGAGCAGTTCTTC
v_gene: TRBV6-5; j_gene: TRBJ1-1; abundance: .; d_gene: .; CDR3aa: CASRTEFDTEAFF; CDR3nt: TGTGCCAGCCGGACAGAGTTTGACACTGAAGCTTTCTTT
v_gene: TRBV5-1; j_gene: TRBJ1-3; abundance: once; d_gene: .; CDR3aa: CASTLDRGNTIYF; CDR3nt: TGCGCCAGCACCCTCGACAGGGGAAACACCATATATTTT
v_gene: TRBV30; j_gene: TRBJ1-1; abundance: few; d_gene: .; CDR3aa: CAWRNHRGGDTEAFF; CDR3nt: TGTGCCTGGAGAAATCATAGGGGGGGGGACACTGAAGCTTTCTTT
v_gene: TRBV6-5; j_gene: TRBJ2-7; abundance: .; d_gene: TRBD2; CDR3aa: CASSFPPQRGYREQYF; CDR3nt: TGTGCCAGCAGTTTTCCCCCCCAGCGGGGGTATCGCGAGCAGTACTTC
v_gene: TRBV5-4; j_gene: TRBJ1-1; abundance: .; d_gene: .; CDR3aa: CASNAGGLNTEAFF; CDR3nt: TGTGCCAGCAACGCTGGGGGGTTGAACACTGAAGCTTTCTTT
v_gene: TRBV29-1; j_gene: TRBJ1-4; abundance: .; d_gene: TRBD1; CDR3aa: CSVEVSGTGVRKLFF; CDR3nt: TGCAGCGTTGAGGTCTCCGGGACAGGCGTGCGAAAACTGTTTTTT
v_gene: TRBV9; j_gene: TRBJ1-2; abundance: .; d_gene: .; CDR3aa: CASSASPAVNYGYTF; CDR3nt: TGTGCCAGCAGCGCGTCTCCGGCGGTTAACTATGGCTACACCTTC
v_gene: TRBV6-5; j_gene: TRBJ2-2; abundance: .; d_gene: .; CDR3aa: CASNRQDGTGELFF; CDR3nt: TGTGCCAGCAACCGACAAGACGGCACCGGGGAGCTGTTTTTT
v_gene: TRBV9; j_gene: TRBJ2-5; abundance: .; d_gene: TRBD2; CDR3aa: CASSSGLTETQYF; CDR3nt: TGTGCCAGCAGCTCGGGACTAACCGAGACCCAGTACTTC
v_gene: TRBV2; j_gene: TRBJ2-1; abundance: .; d_gene: TRBD1; CDR3aa: CASSKTGTGSNEQFF; CDR3nt: TGTGCCAGCAGCAAAACCGGGACAGGGTCTAATGAGCAGTTCTTC
v_gene: TRBV21-1; j_gene: TRBJ2-3; abundance: .; d_gene: .; CDR3aa: CASSKGTKWTSGSPDTQYF; CDR3nt: TGTGCCAGCAGCAAAGGAACTAAGTGGACTAGCGGGAGCCCAGATACGCAGTATTTT
v_gene: TRBV10-1; j_gene: TRBJ2-7; abundance: .; d_gene: .; CDR3aa: CASSDREMGYEQYF; CDR3nt: TGCGCCAGCAGTGATCGGGAGATGGGCTACGAGCAGTACTTC
v_gene: TRBV18; j_gene: TRBJ2-1; abundance: once; d_gene: TRBD1; CDR3aa: CASSADRTYNEQFF; CDR3nt: TGTGCCAGCTCAGCGGACAGGACCTACAATGAGCAGTTCTTC
v_gene: TRBV20-1; j_gene: TRBJ2-7; abundance: .; d_gene: .; CDR3aa: CSARAGYEQYF; CDR3nt: TGCAGTGCTAGAGCGGGCTACGAGCAGTACTTC
v_gene: TRBV9; j_gene: TRBJ1-2; abundance: .; d_gene: TRBD1; CDR3aa: CASSVGTGTYGYTF; CDR3nt: TGTGCCAGCAGCGTGGGGACAGGAACCTATGGCTACACCTTC
v_gene: TRBV7-9; j_gene: TRBJ1-1; abundance: .; d_gene: .; CDR3aa: CASSSNPGGTEAFF; CDR3nt: TGTGCCAGCAGCTCTAACCCGGGAGGGACTGAAGCTTTCTTT
v_gene: TRBV5-5; j_gene: TRBJ1-4; abundance: .; d_gene: .; CDR3aa: CASSLGGAGGSEKLFF; CDR3nt: TGTGCCAGCAGCTTGGGTGGCGCGGGTGGATCTGAAAAACTGTTTTTT
v_gene: TRBV15; j_gene: TRBJ2-6; abundance: .; d_gene: .; CDR3aa: CATSEAGANVLTF; CDR3nt: TGTGCCACCAGCGAGGCCGGGGCCAACGTCCTGACTTTC
v_gene: TRBV13; j_gene: TRBJ2-3; abundance: .; d_gene: TRBD2; CDR3aa: CASSSKRDTDTQYF; CDR3nt: TGTGCCAGCAGCTCAAAGCGGGACACAGATACGCAGTATTTT
v_gene: TRBV28; j_gene: TRBJ1-1; abundance: .; d_gene: TRBD1; CDR3aa: CASSLGDRNTEAFF; CDR3nt: TGTGCCAGCAGTTTGGGGGACAGGAACACTGAAGCTTTCTTT
v_gene: TRBV7-9; j_gene: TRBJ2-7; abundance: .; d_gene: .; CDR3aa: CASSFFFSYEQYF; CDR3nt: TGTGCCAGCAGCTTTTTCTTTTCCTACGAGCAGTACTTC
v_gene: TRBV7-9; j_gene: TRBJ2-7; abundance: .; d_gene: .; CDR3aa: CASSLSVTPYEQYF; CDR3nt: TGTGCCAGCAGCTTATCGGTAACCCCCTACGAGCAGTACTTC
v_gene: TRBV3-1/TRBV3-2; j_gene: TRBJ2-2; abundance: .; d_gene: TRBD2; CDR3aa: CASSQGGGANTGELFF; CDR3nt: TGTGCCAGCAGCCAGGGGGGAGGGGCGAACACCGGGGAGCTGTTTTTT
v_gene: TRBV29-1; j_gene: TRBJ1-1; abundance: .; d_gene: .; CDR3aa: CSGEGENTEAFF; CDR3nt: TGCAGCGGGGAGGGGGAGAACACTGAAGCTTTCTTT
v_gene: TRBV19; j_gene: TRBJ1-2; abundance: .; d_gene: TRBD1; CDR3aa: CASSAAGTGEYGYTF; CDR3nt: TGTGCCAGTAGTGCCGCCGGGACAGGGGAGTATGGCTACACCTTC
v_gene: TRBV19; j_gene: TRBJ2-5; abundance: .; d_gene: TRBD1; CDR3aa: CASSRGRGETQYF; CDR3nt: TGTGCCAGTAGTAGGGGCAGGGGGGAGACCCAGTACTTC
v_gene: TRBV6-5; j_gene: TRBJ1-1; abundance: .; d_gene: .; CDR3aa: CASSSIQGSEAFF; CDR3nt: TGTGCCAGCAGTTCCATTCAGGGGTCTGAAGCTTTCTTT
v_gene: TRBV30; j_gene: TRBJ1-1; abundance: once; d_gene: .; CDR3aa: CAWSVAGTSNTEAFF; CDR3nt: TGTGCCTGGAGTGTGGCAGGAACTTCGAACACTGAAGCTTTCTTT
v_gene: TRBV7-8; j_gene: TRBJ2-1; abundance: .; d_gene: TRBD2; CDR3aa: CASSSGGYVYNEQFF; CDR3nt: TGTGCCAGCAGCTCGGGAGGGTACGTTTACAATGAGCAGTTCTTC
v_gene: TRBV6-7; j_gene: TRBJ1-6; abundance: .; d_gene: .; CDR3aa: CASSPLFTGYSYNSPLHF; CDR3nt: TGTGCCAGCAGTCCCCTCTTTACAGGGTATTCCTATAATTCACCCCTCCACTTT
v_gene: TRBV5-6; j_gene: TRBJ1-2; abundance: .; d_gene: .; CDR3aa: CASSLFYDSSYTF; CDR3nt: TGTGCCAGCAGCTTATTCTACGATTCTAGCTACACCTTC
v_gene: TRBV3-1/TRBV3-2; j_gene: TRBJ2-3; abundance: .; d_gene: .; CDR3aa: CATGPKWDTQYF; CDR3nt: TGTGCCACTGGGCCCAAATGGGATACGCAGTATTTT
v_gene: TRBV28; j_gene: TRBJ2-7; abundance: .; d_gene: TRBD2; CDR3aa: CASTPAASGLYEQYF; CDR3nt: TGTGCCAGCACCCCGGCTGCTAGCGGCCTATACGAGCAGTACTTC
v_gene: TRBV3-1/TRBV3-2; j_gene: TRBJ2-1; abundance: .; d_gene: TRBD2; CDR3aa: CASSRYRDYQSGEQFF; CDR3nt: TGTGCCAGCAGCCGGTACCGGGACTACCAAAGCGGTGAGCAGTTCTTC
v_gene: TRBV6-5; j_gene: TRBJ1-2; abundance: .; d_gene: TRBD1; CDR3aa: CASRPNRGGYTF; CDR3nt: TGTGCCAGCAGACCGAACAGGGGCGGCTACACCTTC
v_gene: TRBV12-3/TRBV12-4; j_gene: TRBJ2-2; abundance: .; d_gene: .; CDR3aa: CASSPTAGELFF; CDR3nt: TGTGCCAGCAGTCCAACTGCCGGGGAGCTGTTTTTT
v_gene: TRBV6-5; j_gene: TRBJ1-5; abundance: .; d_gene: .; CDR3aa: CASRTGVEQPQHF; CDR3nt: TGTGCCAGCAGAACGGGGGTAGAACAGCCCCAGCATTTT
v_gene: TRBV5-4; j_gene: TRBJ2-3; abundance: .; d_gene: TRBD2; CDR3aa: CASSPGGSGGSDTQYF; CDR3nt: TGTGCCAGCAGCCCTGGAGGTAGCGGGGGGTCAGATACGCAGTATTTT
v_gene: TRBV27; j_gene: TRBJ1-1; abundance: .; d_gene: .; CDR3aa: CASSMDTTLTEAFF; CDR3nt: TGTGCCAGCAGTATGGACACTACCCTCACTGAAGCTTTCTTT
v_gene: TRBV6-1; j_gene: TRBJ2-5; abundance: .; d_gene: TRBD2; CDR3aa: CASSERQPRTSGAGGTQYF; CDR3nt: TGTGCCAGCAGTGAACGGCAGCCGCGGACTAGCGGGGCCGGAGGGACCCAGTACTTC
v_gene: TRBV14; j_gene: TRBJ2-1; abundance: once; d_gene: TRBD2; CDR3aa: CASSLLAESSYNEQFF; CDR3nt: TGTGCCAGCAGCCTACTAGCGGAAAGCTCCTACAATGAGCAGTTCTTC
v_gene: TRBV6-5; j_gene: TRBJ2-7; abundance: .; d_gene: TRBD1; CDR3aa: CASRDTYRGSYEQYF; CDR3nt: TGTGCCAGCAGAGACACCTACAGGGGCTCCTACGAGCAGTACTTC
v_gene: TRBV28; j_gene: TRBJ1-2; abundance: .; d_gene: .; CDR3aa: CASSLFTLSNYGYTF; CDR3nt: TGTGCCAGCAGTTTGTTTACGCTATCTAACTATGGCTACACCTTC
v_gene: TRBV27; j_gene: TRBJ1-4; abundance: few; d_gene: TRBD1; CDR3aa: CASSQGAGGGFGEKLFF; CDR3nt: TGTGCCAGCAGTCAAGGGGCAGGGGGCGGGTTTGGTGAAAAACTGTTTTTT
v_gene: TRBV27; j_gene: TRBJ1-2; abundance: .; d_gene: .; CDR3aa: CASSSRVWGDGYTF; CDR3nt: TGTGCCAGCAGTTCCCGCGTGTGGGGCGATGGCTACACCTTC
v_gene: TRBV20-1; j_gene: TRBJ1-1; abundance: .; d_gene: .; CDR3aa: CSASSGGHTEAFF; CDR3nt: TGCAGTGCTAGTTCGGGGGGGCATACTGAAGCTTTCTTT
v_gene: TRBV6-5; j_gene: TRBJ1-5; abundance: .; d_gene: TRBD1; CDR3aa: CASRGQGFSQPQHF; CDR3nt: TGTGCCAGCCGAGGACAGGGTTTTTCTCAGCCCCAGCATTTT
v_gene: TRBV2; j_gene: TRBJ2-5; abundance: .; d_gene: TRBD2; CDR3aa: CASRGLLAGAVKGETQYF; CDR3nt: TGTGCCAGCAGGGGACTACTAGCGGGAGCCGTAAAGGGAGAGACCCAGTACTTC